This TCR beta chain was sequenced in a study of beta chain features in type 1 diabetes. Turning to the study itself: The study found patients and healthy donors alike in age, gender and cell yields. Study-level points and caveats: In all four CD4+ subsets, TCRB CDR3 length was significantly, moderately reduced in type 1 diabetes. Researchers cautioned that cDNA sequencing could over-represent cells with high TCR expression.

Worth noting for this clone: The target antigen is unknown.

Once sorted, every population was more than 98% pure. Trimming cost V 10 bases and J 4 bases; bases outside gene matches: 15. This CDR3 region has 15 residues. In germline, CDR1 is ENHRY, CDR2 SYGVKD. Reverse transcription of all isolated RNA meant that expressed TCRB transcripts were sequenced. TCRdb keeps only in-frame clones here, not all; method: immunoSEQ multiplex PCR. The table records tens of thousands of clones, 35% to 50% of them present only once. The sequence derives from a man aged 30 to 39 with type 1 diabetes. Specimen: Tregs from blood. The chain employs TRBV10-3 and TRBJ2-7, with 8 bases matching TRBD2. The CDR3, as DNA: TGTGCCACTGGGGGCGGGACGGGAGGGTTATACGAGCAGTACTTC. This encodes CATGGGTGGLYEQYF.